This T cell receptor (beta chain) derives from a study of cytomegalovirus exposure and HLA in healthy donors. With respect to this clone: The antigen is unknown. The same CDR3 arises from other DNA sequences in this sample as well.

Overall study findings and caveats: The later analysis indicated that the majority of CMV-associated TCR beta chains appeared HLA-restricted.

V shed 1 base and J shed 2 bases, with 9 bases lying between them. From germline, CDR1 is SGHNT and CDR2 YENEEA. The CDR3 runs 14 residues. A multiplex PCR was run with 60 Vbeta primers and 13 Jbeta primers. TCRdb's copy holds only in-frame clones and misses some; the assay was immunoSEQ multiplex PCR. The sample's table shows about 120,000 clones. The origin of this receptor is a woman between 35 and 50 years old in good health and CMV-seropositive. The specimen sequenced was PBMCs. J is TRBJ2-7 and V is TRBV11-3, with a possible D match to TRBD2 (6 bases). CDR3 in DNA: TGTGCCAGCAGCTTAGGCGGCGGGACCTACGAGCAGTACTTC. It is translated as CASSLGGGTYEQYF.